This TCR beta chain was identified during a study of T cell responses to AZD1222 COVID-19 vaccine. The V gene lost 4 bases and the J gene lost 7 bases, with 11 bases spanning the gap. The CDR3 runs to 13 residues. Germline CDR1 is SGDLS and CDR2 is YYNGEE. This clone has just a few counts. Its antigen is unknown. Produced via immunoSEQ multiplex PCR; TCRdb's table is partial and in-frame only. The sample consists of 100,000 or so clones, around 87% of them appearing once. Overall study results and limits: Increases in Spike-specific TCR breadth and depth were seen after two AZD1222 doses. Possibly, clonal diversity was underestimated; donors were largely white British and included more females. Sampling that yielded the repertoires occurred only after the peak T cell response. At baseline, seropositivity was found in only 5 to 7 AZD1222 recipients.

The clonotype originates from an adult who received the AZD1222 COVID-19 vaccine. The V and J genes are TRBV9 and TRBJ2-2; tentatively, D is TRBD1 (6 bases). This specimen was peripheral blood, taken 28 days after the second AZD1222 dose. The DNA for the CDR3 is TGTGCCAGCAGCATAAGAGGGGGCGGGGAGCTGTTTTTT. Translation gives CASSIRGGGELFF. Based on the CDR3 plus reference TRBV9 and TRBJ2-2, the full variable domain is DSGVTQTPKHLITATGQRVTLRCSPRSGDLSVYWYQQSLDQGLQFLIQYYNGEERAKGNILERFSAQQFPDLHSELNLSSLELGDSALYFCASSIRGGGELFFGEGSRLTVL.